The 17 T cell receptor beta chains presented below share a single source sample, sequenced in a study of T cell responses to AZD1222 COVID-19 vaccine. Repertoires were generated with immunoSEQ multiplex PCR, while TCRdb's copy carries only in-frame clones and drops some. This sample yields roughly 81,000 clones, of which around 86% are seen a single time; over 7.5% belongs to the top ten. The source was peripheral blood, collected on day 0 of AZD1222 vaccination. Every receptor here comes from an adult in good health.

V is TRBV18 and J is TRBJ2-1, with a tentative D call TRBD1 (5 bases). The germline V gene encodes CDR1 KGHSH and CDR2 LQKENI. The CDR3 runs 16 residues. Trimming took off 2 bases at V and 0 bases at J, with 11 bases between the two ends. Here the CDR3 DNA reads TGTGCCAGCTCACCAATTGGGGCTAGCTCCTACAATGAGCAGTTCTTC. Protein sequence: CASSPIGASSYNEQFF.

The rearrangement uses TRBV6-2 or TRBV6-3 and TRBJ2-3, with D unresolved. The CDR3 covers 15 residues. Per the germline V gene, CDR1 is MNHEY and CDR2 is SVGEGT. V lost 6 bases and J 2 bases, leaving 15 bases between the germline ends. CDR3 loop: CASSLQGSATDTQYF. CDR3 DNA sequence: TGTGCCAGCAGCCTCCAAGGAAGCGCCACAGATACGCAGTATTTT.

This sequence joins TRBV7-8 and TRBJ2-7; D is uncertain. The CDR3 totals 15 residues. Germline CDR1 and CDR2: SGHVS and FQNEAQ. Trimming stripped 4 bases from V and 3 bases from J, with 16 bases between. CDR3 residues: CASSSGLTRVYEQYF. In nucleotides, the CDR3 is TGTGCCAGCAGCTCCGGCCTTACCCGCGTCTACGAGCAGTACTTC.

The chain has TRBV23-1 and TRBJ2-7; tentatively, D is TRBD1 or TRBD2 (5 bases each). TRBV23-1 is placed among ORFs of uncertain function. The V end lost 3 bases, the J end lost 5 bases, and 17 bases lay between the germline ends. The CDR3 runs to 15 residues. The CDR3 nucleotides read TGCGCCAGCAGTCAGAGGTCAGGGTCGGAGGACGAGCAGTACTTC. Translating gives CASSQRSGSEDEQYF.

This clone was detected a few times. The rearrangement joins TRBV5-4 to TRBJ1-6; weak D call: TRBD1 (6 bases). Germline V CDR1 and CDR2: SGHNT, YYREEE (reference sequence). Trimming removed 2 bases at V and 14 bases at J, with 23 bases between. The CDR3 spans 16 residues. The CDR3: CASSFGGQGGFGTLHF. In DNA, the CDR3 is TGTGCCAGCAGCTTTGGGGGGCAGGGCGGCTTTGGAACCCTCCACTTT.

This chain links TRBV5-8 with TRBJ2-2, with TRBD1 as a possible D gene (6 bases). With 7 bases removed from V and 4 bases from J, the gap between germline ends came to 23 bases. CDR3 length: 17 amino acids. From germline, CDR1 is SGHTS and CDR2 YDEGEE. The CDR3, as DNA: TGTGCCAGCCGAAAACCGGGACACGAAAGAATCACCGGGGAGCTGTTTTTT. Translating it yields CASRKPGHERITGELFF.

The DNA for the CDR3 is TGTGCCAGCAGATATACGGGACAGGGGTATGAGCAGTACTTC. It yields the protein CASRYTGQGYEQYF. The chain uses TRBV28 and TRBJ2-7, with TRBD1 identical over 10 bases. Germline values: CDR1 MDHEN, CDR2 SYDVKM. V gave up 6 bases and J gave up 7 bases; unmatched junction bases: 9. The CDR3 is 14 amino acids. The full variable domain, rest sourced from reference TRBV28 and TRBJ2-7, is DVKVTQSSRYLVKRTGEKVFLECVQDMDHENMFWYRQDPGLGLRLIYFSYDVKMKEKGDIPEGYSVSREKKERFSLILESASTNQTSMYLCASRYTGQGYEQYFGPGTRLTVT.

The sample holds one count of this clone. Since a much larger clone is just one base distant, this may be a read error. The V call is TRBV27, the J call TRBJ2-7; D uncertain. Per the germline V gene, CDR1 is MNHEY and CDR2 is SMNVEV (reference sequence). The CDR3 has 12 residues. Trimming shortened V by 5 bases and J by 0 bases, and 5 bases separated the two germline ends. The CDR3 is CASSPSSYEQYF. The CDR3 DNA sequence: TGTGCCAGCAGTCCTAGCTCCTACGAGCAGTACTTC.

This clone was seen once. V is TRBV7-3 and J is TRBJ2-1; 10 bases align to TRBD2. V shed 5 bases and J 8 bases; nucleotides not matched to a gene: 6. The CDR3 has 14 residues. Looked up from germline, CDR1 is SGHTA and CDR2 is FQGTGA. The CDR3 nucleotides are TGTGCCAGCAGCCCTAGCGGGAGTGAGGATGAGCAGTTCTTC. As protein: CASSPSGSEDEQFF.

The chain's CDR3 is CASGVNRGNTGELFF. DNA for the CDR3: TGTGCCAGCGGGGTTAACAGGGGGAACACCGGGGAGCTGTTTTTT. The chain is built from TRBV2 and TRBJ2-2; 7 bases are shared with TRBD1. The CDR3 extends over 15 amino acids. Germline V gene lookup returns CDR1 SNHLY and CDR2 FYNNEI. Unmatched junction bases numbered 7, after V lost 8 bases and J lost 1 base. Full variable domain (remainder filled in from reference TRBV2 and TRBJ2-2): EPEVTQTPSHQVTQMGQEVILRCVPISNHLYFYWYRQILGQKVEFLVSFYNNEISEKSEIFDDQFSVERPDGSNFTLKIRSTKLEDSAMYFCASGVNRGNTGELFFGEGSRLTVL.

This clone occurred once. The chain carries TRBV19 and TRBJ1-6; 8 bases line up with TRBD1. The CDR3 covers 14 residues. With 5 bases clipped from V and 9 bases from J, the junction kept 6 bases outside the gene matches. Germline V gene sequence: CDR1 LNHDA, CDR2 SQIVND (reference sequence). CDR3 in DNA: TGTGCCAGTAGTTTCGGACAGGGCGGTTCACCCCTCCACTTT. Translation: CASSFGQGGSPLHF.

The rearrangement joins TRBV9 to TRBJ2-7, with a tentative D call TRBD2 (6 bases). The germline V and J ends were trimmed by 4 bases and 7 bases, with 18 bases remaining between them. Per germline, CDR1 SGDLS and CDR2 YYNGEE. There are 14 residues in the CDR3. The CDR3: CASSPASLGGEQYF. The CDR3 coding sequence is TGTGCCAGCAGCCCAGCCAGCCTGGGGGGTGAGCAGTACTTC.

V gene TRBV7-3 combines with J gene TRBJ2-1, with a tentative D call TRBD2 (5 bases). Trimming left V 0 bases short and J 4 bases short, with 7 bases between. The CDR3 runs 14 residues. CDR1 is SGHTA, CDR2 FQGTGA, per germline. CDR3 coding DNA: TGTGCCAGCAGCTTAACGAGGGAGTACAATGAGCAGTTCTTC. Translated: CASSLTREYNEQFF.

The CDR3 region is CASSQAGTHSYEQYF. The CDR3 bases are TGCGCCAGCAGCCAGGCCGGGACACACTCCTACGAGCAGTACTTC. The rearrangement joins TRBV5-1 to TRBJ2-7, with D tentatively TRBD1 (6 bases). V was shortened by 4 bases and J by 0 bases, with 14 bases between the two germline ends. Per germline, CDR1 SGHRS and CDR2 YFSETQ. CDR3 size: 15 residues.

Only one count was recorded for this clone. V usage is TRBV10-3 and J usage is TRBJ2-7, with 12 bases aligning to TRBD2. J gave up 2 bases and V 10 bases, and 15 bases lay outside the gene matches. From germline, CDR1 is ENHRY and CDR2 SYGVKD. The CDR3 runs 17 residues. The CDR3 sequence is CATRDVLAGGPAYEQYF. The CDR3 DNA follows: TGTGCCACCAGGGACGTGCTAGCGGGAGGGCCGGCCTACGAGCAGTACTTC.

This chain connects TRBV7-2 to TRBJ2-3; the D gene could be TRBD1 or TRBD2 (5 bases each). CDR1 SGHTA and CDR2 FQGNSA come from the germline V gene. The germline V and J ends were trimmed by 6 bases and 2 bases, with 12 bases remaining between them. The CDR3 spans 14 residues. The CDR3 nucleotides read TGTGCCAGCAGGCCGGGACCCATCACAGATACGCAGTATTTT. It translates to CASRPGPITDTQYF. The whole variable domain, filled in from reference TRBV7-2 and TRBJ2-3, reads GAGVSQSPSNKVTEKGKDVELRCDPISGHTALYWYRQSLGQGLEFLIYFQGNSAPDKSGLPSDRFSAERTGGSVSTLTIQRTQQEDSAVYLCASRPGPITDTQYFGPGTRLTVL.

The chain carries TRBV5-8 and TRBJ1-5; D gene unclear. This CDR3 is 16 amino acids long. Trimming removed 7 bases at V and 0 bases at J, with 17 bases between. Looked up from germline, CDR1 is SGHTS and CDR2 is YDEGEE. Here the CDR3 DNA reads TGTGCCAGCGGGCGGTGGGGATCGGATAGCAATCAGCCCCAGCATTTT. This codes for CASGRWGSDSNQPQHF.